A single T cell receptor (beta chain) is shown here with its context. The antigen remains undetermined. The sample comes from a study of cytomegalovirus exposure and HLA in healthy donors. Study results and caveats: Reports showed the classifier diagnosing cytomegalovirus status with high specificity and sensitivity.

The PCR contained 60 Vbeta and 13 Jbeta primers. Only in-frame clones appear in the TCRdb table, and some are missing; sequencing was by immunoSEQ multiplex PCR. Of 150,000 to 200,000 clones in the sample, about three quarters are singletons; the top ten hold about 1.5%. Germline values: CDR1 MNHNS, CDR2 SASEGT. The ends were cut back, 2 bases at V and 6 bases at J, with 11 bases in the middle. CDR3 size: 14 residues. The origin of this receptor is a man between 18 and 29 years old in good health and CMV-seronegative. The chain carries TRBV6-1 and TRBJ2-1, with unresolved D. Sequencing was done on a sample of PBMCs. The CDR3 loop reads CASSEFGSFNEQFF. The CDR3 DNA follows: TGTGCCAGCAGTGAATTCGGTAGTTTCAATGAGCAGTTCTTC.